This T cell receptor beta chain originates from a study of patients and donors after allogeneic stem cell transplantation (TCRdb year 2020). On this clonotype itself: Its antigen remains unidentified. No much larger clonotype is one base removed from it; base qualities were not supplied.

Libraries came from RT-PCR. For sequencing, a NextSeq 550 was employed. TCRdb ran its own pipeline on the public reads, namely fastp trimming at Q25 and MiXCR clone calling, and kept in-frame beta chains. Rows matching on CDR3 protein sequence are summarized as one entry with the most common DNA and genes. Counted in this sample were some 960,000 distinct CDR3 sequences; about a sixth of them appeared once. The ten largest clones capture roughly 6.4% of the sample. V and J are truncated by 0 bases and 7 bases respectively, leaving an intervening sequence of 7 bases. The CDR3 goes from the cysteine to the phenylalanine over 12 residues. Only the CDR3 part of the read is kept: 36 bases, read in frame from the first base. CDR1 SGHDT and CDR2 YYEEEE are derived from the germline V gene.

Sequencing used blood, either unsorted or a sorted T cell fraction (not recorded which). This clonotype was sampled from a human donor who was either an allogeneic HSCT recipient or a stem cell or donor lymphocyte infusion donor (not recorded which). It is not recorded whose cells these are; they may come from a transplant donor. The rearrangement joined TRBV5-6 to TRBJ1-2; the D gene is unclear. Here the CDR3 is given as CASSLAAVGYTF. At the DNA level, the sequence is TGTGCCAGCAGCTTGGCTGCGGTTGGCTACACCTTC.